The 8 T cell receptor beta chains below were found in one sample sequenced in a study of Ad26.COV2.S vaccination and SARS-CoV-2 variants. Profiled with immunoSEQ multiplex PCR; TCRdb holds only in-frame clones, not every one. The sample contains over 450,000 clones, about 88% of which appear only once. Indicated treatment: around 19 received Ad26.COV2.S at low or high dose, single or two shots; five or six received placebo; per-sample allocation not given. The study sampled participants on day 63 after the first vaccine or placebo injection. The sample consisted of peripheral blood, taken in a trial of Ad26.COV2.S vaccine versus placebo. These receptors originate from a person aged 18-65 years who received the Ad26.COV2.S COVID-19 vaccine or a placebo.

The rearrangement uses TRBV12-3 or TRBV12-4 and TRBJ1-2, with D perhaps TRBD1 (5 bases). CDR3 length: 13 amino acids. Trimming took 0 bases from V and 8 from J, leaving 10 bases between them. The CDR3 spells CASSLAGTHGYTF. CDR3 DNA sequence: TGTGCCAGCAGTTTAGCGGGGACTCACGGCTACACCTTC.

The chain recombines TRBV29-1 with TRBJ2-7, with D perhaps TRBD1 (5 bases). Looked up from germline, CDR1 is SQVTM and CDR2 is ANQGSEA. This CDR3 has 12 amino acids. V gave up 6 bases and J gave up 3 bases, with 12 bases separating them. CDR3 nucleotide sequence: TGCAGCGTCCGACAGAGACACTACGAGCAGTACTTC. Residues: CSVRQRHYEQYF.

The CDR3 nucleotides are TGCGCCAGCAGCTTGGACTCCACTAAAGAGACCCAGTACTTC. Amino acids: CASSLDSTKETQYF. The rearrangement links TRBV5-1 to TRBJ2-5; D unresolved. Germline lookup yields CDR1 SGHRS and CDR2 YFSETQ. V gave up 0 bases and J gave up 3 bases, with 9 bases separating them. The CDR3 is made up of 14 amino acids.

V and J are TRBV12-3 or TRBV12-4 and TRBJ1-2; D is perhaps TRBD1 (6 bases). Trimming pared 4 bases from V and 8 bases from J, leaving 14 bases between. CDR3 length: 13 amino acids. The CDR3 is CASSSGARGGYTF. The CDR3 DNA is TGTGCCAGCAGTTCAGGGGCCCGGGGCGGCTACACCTTC.

The V and J genes are TRBV20-1 and TRBJ2-2; 7 positions agree with TRBD1. The CDR3 is 14 amino acids. With 3 bases clipped from V and 3 bases from J, the junction kept 4 bases outside the gene matches. The V gene's germline CDR1 is DFQATT and CDR2 SNEGSKA (reference sequence). For the CDR3, the DNA is TGCAGTGCTAGTAGAGGGGGCGACACCGGGGAGCTGTTTTTT. Its protein product is CSASRGGDTGELFF.

The chain links TRBV5-4 to TRBJ2-7; 10 bases are shared with TRBD1. CDR3 length: 16 residues. The V and J ends lost 3 bases and 4 bases, in that order; junction bases with no gene match: 10. Germline-derived CDR1 and CDR2 are SGHNT and YYREEE (reference sequence). The CDR3 bases are TGTGCCAGCAGCTGGGGGAAGGGACAGGGGAGGTACGAGCAGTACTTC. This translates into CASSWGKGQGRYEQYF.

This chain connects TRBV11-2 to TRBJ2-4; the match to TRBD2 covers 11 bases. Trimming at V came to 5 bases and at J to 8 bases, leaving 14 bases not matched to a gene. Looked up from germline, CDR1 is SGHAT and CDR2 is FQNNGV. The CDR3 runs 17 residues. CDR3 nucleotide sequence: TGTGCCAGCAGCGGTCGGGCTAGCGGGAGGAATGGAGACATTCAGTACTTC. It specifies CASSGRASGRNGDIQYF.

CDR3 in DNA: TGCGCCAGCAGCCAAGATTTGGGGAGGGCCGATACGCAGTATTTT. It translates to CASSQDLGRADTQYF. V usage is TRBV4-1 and J usage is TRBJ2-3; 7 nucleotides line up with TRBD2. The J segment lost 6 bases and the V segment lost 0 bases, leaving 6 bases of the junction unmatched. The germline V gene encodes CDR1 MGHRA and CDR2 YSYEKL. The CDR3 loop spans 15 amino acids.